Ten or more counts support the clone carrying this T cell receptor (beta chain). This entry comes from a study of CD8 T cells in ankylosing spondylitis. Trimming removed 0 bases at V and 2 bases at J, with 11 bases between. The CDR3 is 16 amino acids. The V gene's germline CDR1 is ENHRY and CDR2 SYGVKD. Each CDR3 protein gets one entry after TCRdb re-called the 5' RACE reads with MiXCR. The table lists around 30,000 distinct CDR3 sequences, 7.2% of them singletons. V and J are TRBV10-3 and TRBJ2-1, with D possibly TRBD2 on 5 matching bases. This sequence originates from a male donor with ankylosing spondylitis or in good health (not recorded which). The sequencing sample was made of blood, either unsorted or a sorted T cell fraction (not recorded which). The CDR3 is CAISESRALAYNEQFF. The CDR3, as DNA: TGTGCCATCAGTGAGTCGCGGGCACTAGCCTACAATGAGCAGTTCTTC.